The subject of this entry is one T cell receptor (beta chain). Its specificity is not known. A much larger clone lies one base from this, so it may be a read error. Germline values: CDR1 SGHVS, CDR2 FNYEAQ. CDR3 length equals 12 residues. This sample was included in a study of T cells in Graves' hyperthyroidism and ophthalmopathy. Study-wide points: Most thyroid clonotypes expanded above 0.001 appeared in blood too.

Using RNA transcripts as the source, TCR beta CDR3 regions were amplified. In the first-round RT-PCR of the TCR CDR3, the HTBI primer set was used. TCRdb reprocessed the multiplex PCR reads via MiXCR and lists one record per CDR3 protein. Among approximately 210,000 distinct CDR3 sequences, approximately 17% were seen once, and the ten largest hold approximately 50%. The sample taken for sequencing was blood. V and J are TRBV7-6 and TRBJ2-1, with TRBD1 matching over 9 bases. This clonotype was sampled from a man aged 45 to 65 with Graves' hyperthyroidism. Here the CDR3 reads CAGSLVQGAQFF. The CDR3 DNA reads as TGTGCCGGCAGCTTAGTACAGGGGGCACAGTTCTTC.